This TCR beta chain comes out of a study of shared clonotypes between healthy human individuals. Here immunoSEQ multiplex PCR was the method, and the copy in TCRdb shows in-frame clones only, minus some. Altogether more than 2 million clones are present, roughly 95% being singletons, with the ten largest covering approximately 0.13%. The CDR3 consists of 13 residues. V was shortened by 6 bases and J by 2 bases, with 10 bases between the two germline ends. Germline assignment: CDR1 SNHLY and CDR2 FYNNEI. The TCR was taken from a young man in good health. The source material was naive CD4+ T cells sorted from blood. As to subset: CD45RA+ positively selected. The genes are TRBV2 and TRBJ1-2; D is possibly TRBD1 (6 bases). DNA of the CDR3: TGTGCCAGCAGCGGGGGGACAAACTATGGCTACACCTTC. Translated, it gives CASSGGTNYGYTF.